This T cell receptor beta chain derives from a study of CD8 T cells in Susac syndrome. Reverse transcription of 0.5 to 1 ug RNA was performed with random hexamers. The authors amplified TCR beta CDR3 across 54 Vbeta and 13 Jbeta using immunoSEQ multiplex PCR. Each CDR3 protein gets one entry after TCRdb re-called the immunoSEQ multiplex PCR reads with MiXCR. The sample includes roughly 120,000 distinct CDR3 sequences, 90% to 95% of them seen just once. Sequencing targeted TCR beta in T cells from blood (CD8+ and CD4+). Negative isolation was applied to CD8+ and CD4+ T cells, and FACS enrichment was applied to TEMRA cells. CDR3 size: 19 residues.

Sequencing input: CD8+ T cells from PBMCs. This chain uses TRBV21-1 with TRBJ2-7; the table's D call of TRBD1 was not tested on the DNA. TRBV21-1 is a pseudogene segment. The TCR comes from a human donor with multiple sclerosis. The DNA for the CDR3 is TGTGCCAGCAGCCCGAGGCGGGGCAAGGTGGAAGGTATTAGATACGAGCAGTACTTC. It yields the protein CASSPRRGKVEGIRYEQYF.